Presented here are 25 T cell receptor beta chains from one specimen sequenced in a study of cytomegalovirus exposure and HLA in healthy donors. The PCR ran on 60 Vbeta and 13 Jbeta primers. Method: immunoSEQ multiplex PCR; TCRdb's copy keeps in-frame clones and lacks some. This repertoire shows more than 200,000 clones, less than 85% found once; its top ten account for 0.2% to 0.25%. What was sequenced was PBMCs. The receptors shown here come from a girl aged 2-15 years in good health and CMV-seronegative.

In DNA form, the CDR3 reads TGTGCCATCAGGGGAGGGACTAGCGGTTTCTACAATGAGCAGTTCTTC. Translating it yields CAIRGGTSGFYNEQFF. This chain uses TRBV10-3 with TRBJ2-1, with 11 bases aligning to TRBD2. The CDR3 contains 16 residues. V trimming: 6 bases; J trimming: 3 bases; junction bases outside the gene matches: 7. Per the germline V gene, CDR1 is ENHRY and CDR2 is SYGVKD.

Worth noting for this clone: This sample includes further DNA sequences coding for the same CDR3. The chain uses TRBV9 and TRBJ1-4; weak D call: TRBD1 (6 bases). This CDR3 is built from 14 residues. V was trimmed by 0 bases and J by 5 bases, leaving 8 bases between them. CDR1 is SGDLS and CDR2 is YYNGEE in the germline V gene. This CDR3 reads CASSVGTVNEKLFF. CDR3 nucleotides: TGTGCCAGCAGCGTAGGGACAGTAAATGAAAAACTGTTTTTT.

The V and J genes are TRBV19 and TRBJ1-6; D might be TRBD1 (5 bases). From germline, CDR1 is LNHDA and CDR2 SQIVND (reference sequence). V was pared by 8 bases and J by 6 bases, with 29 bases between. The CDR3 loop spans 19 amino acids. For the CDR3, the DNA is TGTGCCAGTTGTAGGGCCGGGGGAAGAACCCGTCGATTTAATTCACCCCTCCACTTT. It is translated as CASCRAGGRTRRFNSPLHF.

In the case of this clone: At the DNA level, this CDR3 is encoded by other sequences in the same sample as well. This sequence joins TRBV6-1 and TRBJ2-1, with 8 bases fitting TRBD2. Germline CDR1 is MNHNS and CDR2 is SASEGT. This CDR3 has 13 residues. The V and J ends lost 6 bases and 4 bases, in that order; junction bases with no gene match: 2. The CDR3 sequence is CASRLAAYNEQFF. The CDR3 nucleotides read TGTGCCAGCAGACTAGCGGCTTACAATGAGCAGTTCTTC.

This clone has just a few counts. Written as DNA, the CDR3 is TGTGCCATCGGGGGACAGGGTGGTCTCGGGGAAGCTTTCTTT. Protein: CAIGGQGGLGEAFF. The V call is TRBV10-3, the J call TRBJ1-1; 9 nucleotides align to TRBD1. Germline lookup yields CDR1 ENHRY and CDR2 SYGVKD. This CDR3 has 14 amino acids. Trimming took 8 bases from V and 8 from J; bases not matched to a gene: 12.

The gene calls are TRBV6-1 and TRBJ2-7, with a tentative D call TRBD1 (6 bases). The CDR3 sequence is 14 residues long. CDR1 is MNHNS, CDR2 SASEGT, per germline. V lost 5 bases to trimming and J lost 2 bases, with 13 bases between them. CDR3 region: CASSPPRGTYEQYF. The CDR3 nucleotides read TGTGCCAGCAGTCCCCCCAGGGGCACCTACGAGCAGTACTTC.

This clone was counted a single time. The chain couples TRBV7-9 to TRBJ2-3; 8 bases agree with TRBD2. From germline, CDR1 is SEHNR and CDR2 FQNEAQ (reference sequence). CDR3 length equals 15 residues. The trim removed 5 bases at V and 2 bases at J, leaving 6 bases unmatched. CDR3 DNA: TGTGCCAGCAGCCCACTAGCGGAACCCACAGATACGCAGTATTTT. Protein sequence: CASSPLAEPTDTQYF.

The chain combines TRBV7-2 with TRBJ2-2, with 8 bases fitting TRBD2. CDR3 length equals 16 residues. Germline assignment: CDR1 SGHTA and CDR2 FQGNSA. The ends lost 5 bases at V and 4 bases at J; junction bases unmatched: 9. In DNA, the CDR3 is TGTGCCAGCAGCCCAGCCGAGAGCGGGAGCACCGGGGAGCTGTTTTTT. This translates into CASSPAESGSTGELFF.

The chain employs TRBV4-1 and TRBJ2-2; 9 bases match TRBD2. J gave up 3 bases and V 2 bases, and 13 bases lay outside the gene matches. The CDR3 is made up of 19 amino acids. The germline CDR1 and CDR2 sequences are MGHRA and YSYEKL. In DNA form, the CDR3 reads TGCGCCAGCAGCCAATGGGGGAGCGGGAGGTGGGGAGACACCGGGGAGCTGTTTTTT. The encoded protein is CASSQWGSGRWGDTGELFF.

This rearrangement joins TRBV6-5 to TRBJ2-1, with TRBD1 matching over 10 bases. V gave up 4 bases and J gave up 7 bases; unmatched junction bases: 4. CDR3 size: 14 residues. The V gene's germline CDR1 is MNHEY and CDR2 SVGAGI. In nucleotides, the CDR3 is TGTGCCAGCAGTTTGACAGGGGGCGTGAATGAGCAGTTCTTC. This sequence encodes CASSLTGGVNEQFF.

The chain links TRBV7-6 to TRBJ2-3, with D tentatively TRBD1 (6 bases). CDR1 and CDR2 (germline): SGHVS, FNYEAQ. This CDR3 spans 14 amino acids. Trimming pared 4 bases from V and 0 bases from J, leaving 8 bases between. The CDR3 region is CASSSTGSTDTQYF. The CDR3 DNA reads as TGTGCCAGCAGCTCAACAGGGAGCACAGATACGCAGTATTTT.

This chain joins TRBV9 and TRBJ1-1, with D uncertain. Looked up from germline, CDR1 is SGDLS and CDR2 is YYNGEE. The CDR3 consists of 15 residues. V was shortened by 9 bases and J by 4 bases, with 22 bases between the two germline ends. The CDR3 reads CATTPPGSSRTEAFF. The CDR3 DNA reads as TGTGCCACCACCCCGCCGGGGTCTTCGCGCACTGAAGCTTTCTTT. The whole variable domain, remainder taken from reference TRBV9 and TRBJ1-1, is DSGVTQTPKHLITATGQRVTLRCSPRSGDLSVYWYQQSLDQGLQFLIQYYNGEERAKGNILERFSAQQFPDLHSELNLSSLELGDSALYFCATTPPGSSRTEAFFGQGTRLTVV.

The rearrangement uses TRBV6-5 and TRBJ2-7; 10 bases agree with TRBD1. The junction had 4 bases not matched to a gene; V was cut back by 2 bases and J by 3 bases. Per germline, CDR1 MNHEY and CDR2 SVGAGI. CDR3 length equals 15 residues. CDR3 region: CASSYAGQGGYEQYF. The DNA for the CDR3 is TGTGCCAGCAGTTACGCAGGACAGGGGGGCTACGAGCAGTACTTC.

CDR3 in amino acids: CASSYAGGNAEAFF. CDR3 DNA: TGTGCCAGCAGTTATGCAGGGGGAAACGCTGAAGCTTTCTTT. V is TRBV6-5 and J is TRBJ1-1; 7 positions match TRBD1. CDR3 size: 14 residues. J gave up 6 bases and V 3 bases, and 7 bases lay outside the gene matches. Germline loops: CDR1 MNHEY, CDR2 SVGAGI.

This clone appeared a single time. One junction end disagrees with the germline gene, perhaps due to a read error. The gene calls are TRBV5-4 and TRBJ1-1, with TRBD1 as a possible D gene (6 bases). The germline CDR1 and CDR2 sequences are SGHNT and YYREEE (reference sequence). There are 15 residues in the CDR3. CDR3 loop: CVSSRPQGENTEAFF. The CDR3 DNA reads TGTGTCAGCAGCCGCCCACAGGGTGAGAACACTGAAGCTTTCTTT.

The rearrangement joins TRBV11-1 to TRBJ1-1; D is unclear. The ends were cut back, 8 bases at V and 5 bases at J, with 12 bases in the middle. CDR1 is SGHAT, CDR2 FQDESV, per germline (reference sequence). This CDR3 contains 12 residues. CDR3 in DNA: TGTGCCAGCTCGTCAGGTTGGACTGAAGCTTTCTTT. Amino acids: CASSSGWTEAFF.

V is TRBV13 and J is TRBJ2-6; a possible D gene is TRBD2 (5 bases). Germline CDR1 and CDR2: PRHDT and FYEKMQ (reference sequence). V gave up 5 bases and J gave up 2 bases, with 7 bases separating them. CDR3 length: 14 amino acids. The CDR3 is CASSRGAGANVLTF. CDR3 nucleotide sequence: TGTGCCAGCAGCCGGGGTGCTGGGGCCAACGTCCTGACTTTC.

CDR3 amino acids: CASSPHRNTYEQYF. As DNA, the CDR3 is TGCGCCAGCAGTCCGCACAGGAATACCTACGAGCAGTACTTC. The chain carries TRBV23-1 and TRBJ2-5, with a weak D call TRBD1 (5 bases). The J call may be in error: the DNA end matches TRBJ2-7 better. TRBV23-1 is known as an ORF, though its function is uncertain. This CDR3 spans 14 amino acids.

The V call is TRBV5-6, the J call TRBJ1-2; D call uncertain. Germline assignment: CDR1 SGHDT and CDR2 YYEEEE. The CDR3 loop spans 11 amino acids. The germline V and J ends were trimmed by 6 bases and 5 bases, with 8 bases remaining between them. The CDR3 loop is CASIGGYGYTF. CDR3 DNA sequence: TGTGCCAGCATCGGAGGATATGGCTACACCTTC.

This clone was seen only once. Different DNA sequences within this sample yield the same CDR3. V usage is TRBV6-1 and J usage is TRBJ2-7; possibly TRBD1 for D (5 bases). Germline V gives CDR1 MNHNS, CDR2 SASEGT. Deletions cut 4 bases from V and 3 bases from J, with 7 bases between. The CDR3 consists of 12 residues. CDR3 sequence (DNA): TGTGCCAGCAGTGGGGGCAGCTACGAGCAGTACTTC. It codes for CASSGGSYEQYF.

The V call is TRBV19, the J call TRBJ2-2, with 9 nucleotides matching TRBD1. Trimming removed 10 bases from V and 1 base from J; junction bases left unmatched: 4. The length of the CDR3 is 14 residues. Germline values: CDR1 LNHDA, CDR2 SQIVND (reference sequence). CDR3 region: CAIRQGGNTGELFF. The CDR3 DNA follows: TGTGCCATTAGACAGGGGGGGAACACCGGGGAGCTGTTTTTT.

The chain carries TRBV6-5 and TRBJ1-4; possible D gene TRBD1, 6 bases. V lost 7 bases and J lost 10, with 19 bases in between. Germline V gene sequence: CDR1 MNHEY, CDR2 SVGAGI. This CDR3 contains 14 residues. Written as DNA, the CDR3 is TGTGCCAGCACCCCCTTGGGGGGGCAGGGAAAACTGTTTTTT. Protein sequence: CASTPLGGQGKLFF.

The CDR3 region is CASSPREGSYNEQFF. The CDR3 DNA is TGCGCCAGCAGCCCTCGAGAGGGCTCCTACAATGAGCAGTTCTTC. The chain carries TRBV4-1 and TRBJ2-1; D possibly corresponds to TRBD2 (5 bases). V was cut by 4 bases and J by 0 bases, with 10 bases left in between. The length of the CDR3 is 15 residues. The germline V gene encodes CDR1 MGHRA and CDR2 YSYEKL.

The CDR3 DNA reads as TGTGCCAGCAGTTTATCGGGGACAGCTCGAAACACCATATATTTT. Its translation: CASSLSGTARNTIYF. This rearrangement joins TRBV27 to TRBJ1-3; 7 bases match TRBD1. CDR1 MNHEY and CDR2 SMNVEV come from the germline V gene (reference sequence). The CDR3 consists of 15 residues. Unmatched junction bases numbered 4, after V lost 0 bases and J lost 5 bases.

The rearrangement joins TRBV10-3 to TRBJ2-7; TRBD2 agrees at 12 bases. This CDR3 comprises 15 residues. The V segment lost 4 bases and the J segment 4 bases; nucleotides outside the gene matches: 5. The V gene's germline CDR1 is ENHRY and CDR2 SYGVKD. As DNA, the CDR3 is TGTGCCATCAGTGGAGGACTAGCGGGAAGGTACGAGCAGTACTTC. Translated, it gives CAISGGLAGRYEQYF.